This T cell receptor beta chain stems from a study of human T cells and chemical hapten exposure. V was trimmed by 3 bases and J by 0 bases, leaving 9 bases between them. Germline CDR1 DFQATT, CDR2 SNEGSKA (reference sequence). The length of the CDR3 is 15 residues. This clonotype was picked up many times. TCRdb reanalysed the RACE reads using MiXCR and keeps one entry per CDR3 protein. The sample has 330,000 or so distinct CDR3 sequences; around 6% are singletons. This sample's time point: patch test 2, 6 weeks after DPC sensitization. The treatment: therapeutic diphenylcyclopropenone sensitization with weekly scalp DPC.

The clonotype originates from a woman under 30 with alopecia areata. Some clones in this sample may be carry-over from other donors' samples. Specimen: whole blood, collected in connection with sensitization to the hapten diphenylcyclopropenone (DPC). The gene calls are TRBV20-1 and TRBJ2-6; tentatively, D is TRBD2 (5 bases). The CDR3 loop is CSARHGLSGANVLTF. Here the CDR3 DNA reads TGCAGTGCTAGGCACGGACTCTCTGGGGCCAACGTCCTGACTTTC.